This record looks at one TCR beta chain sequence and its context. Its antigen is still unknown. This sample is drawn from a study of T cell responses to AZD1222 COVID-19 vaccine. Study outcomes and limitations: Seropositive at baseline were only a handful of AZD1222 recipients. White British ancestry dominated among donors, who included more females, and clonal diversity was possibly underestimated. Spike was spanned by vaccine-associated CD4 TCRs, with dominance at 160-218 and 743-854. Spike-specific TCR breadth and depth rose after two AZD1222 doses.

The germline gives CDR1 LNHDA, CDR2 SQIVND (reference sequence). The length of the CDR3 is 15 residues. The V gene lost 2 bases and the J gene lost 2 bases, with 7 bases spanning the gap. The data were produced by immunoSEQ multiplex PCR, yet TCRdb's version contains in-frame clones alone and is incomplete. The sample has 130,000 or so clones; 80% to 95% are singletons. V and J are TRBV19 and TRBJ2-6; TRBD1 might be the D (6 bases). The source material was peripheral blood, sampled 28 days after the second AZD1222 dose. The sequence was collected from an adult who received the AZD1222 COVID-19 vaccine. CDR3 sequence (DNA): TGTGCCAGTAGTATATGGGGGCCTGGGGCCAACGTCCTGACTTTC. It specifies CASSIWGPGANVLTF.